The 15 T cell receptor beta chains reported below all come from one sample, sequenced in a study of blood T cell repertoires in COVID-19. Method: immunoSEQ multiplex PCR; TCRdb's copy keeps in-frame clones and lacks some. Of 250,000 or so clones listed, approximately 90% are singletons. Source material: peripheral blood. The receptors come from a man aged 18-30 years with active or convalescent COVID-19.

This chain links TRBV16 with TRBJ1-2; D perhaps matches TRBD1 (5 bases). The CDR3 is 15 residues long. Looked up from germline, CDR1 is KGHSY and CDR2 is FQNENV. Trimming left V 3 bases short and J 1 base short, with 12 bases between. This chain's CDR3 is CASSQGLVLNYGYTF. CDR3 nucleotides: TGTGCCAGCAGCCAGGGACTGGTCCTTAACTATGGCTACACCTTC. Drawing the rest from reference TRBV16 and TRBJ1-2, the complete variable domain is GEEVAQTPKHLVRGEGQKAKLYCAPIKGHSYVFWYQQVLKNEFKFLISFQNENVFDETGMPKERFSAKCLPNSPCSLEIQATKLEDSAVYFCASSQGLVLNYGYTFGSGTRLTVV.

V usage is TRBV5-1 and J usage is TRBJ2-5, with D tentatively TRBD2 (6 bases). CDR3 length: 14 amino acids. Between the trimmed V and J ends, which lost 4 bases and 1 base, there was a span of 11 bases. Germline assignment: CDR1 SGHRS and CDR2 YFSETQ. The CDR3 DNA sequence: TGCGCCAGCAGCCCAGCGGGCGCCCAAGAGACCCAGTACTTC. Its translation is CASSPAGAQETQYF.

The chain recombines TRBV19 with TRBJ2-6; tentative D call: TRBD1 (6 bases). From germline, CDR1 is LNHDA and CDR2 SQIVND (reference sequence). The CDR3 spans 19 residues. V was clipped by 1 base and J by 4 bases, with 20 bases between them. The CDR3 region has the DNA TGTGCCAGTAGTATAGCTCCAACAGGGCCGGCCGGGGGGGCCAACGTCCTGACTTTC. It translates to CASSIAPTGPAGGANVLTF.

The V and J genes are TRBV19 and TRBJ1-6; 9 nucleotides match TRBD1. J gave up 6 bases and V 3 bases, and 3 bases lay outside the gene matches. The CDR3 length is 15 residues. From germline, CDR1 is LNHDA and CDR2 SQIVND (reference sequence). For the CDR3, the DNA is TGTGCCAGTAGTATCCTGGACAGGGGTAATTCACCCCTCCACTTT. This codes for CASSILDRGNSPLHF.

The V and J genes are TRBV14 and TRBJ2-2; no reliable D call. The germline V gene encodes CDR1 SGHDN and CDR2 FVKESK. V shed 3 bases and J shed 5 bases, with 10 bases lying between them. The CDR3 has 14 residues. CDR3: CASSQGLRTGELFF. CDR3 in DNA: TGTGCCAGCAGCCAGGGCCTAAGGACCGGGGAGCTGTTTTTT. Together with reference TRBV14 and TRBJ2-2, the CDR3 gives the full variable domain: EAGVTQFPSHSVIEKGQTVTLRCDPISGHDNLYWYRRVMGKEIKFLLHFVKESKQDESGMPNNRFLAERTGGTYSTLKVQPAELEDSGVYFCASSQGLRTGELFFGEGSRLTVL.

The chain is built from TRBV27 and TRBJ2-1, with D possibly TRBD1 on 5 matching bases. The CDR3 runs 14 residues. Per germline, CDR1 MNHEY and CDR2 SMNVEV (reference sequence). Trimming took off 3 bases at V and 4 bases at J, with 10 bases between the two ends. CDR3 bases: TGTGCCAGCAGTTTCGGAACAGGTTACAATGAGCAGTTCTTC. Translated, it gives CASSFGTGYNEQFF.

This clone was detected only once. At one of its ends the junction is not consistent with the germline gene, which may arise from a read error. CDR3 sequence reads: CASSPHLTSDGYTDTRYF. Here the CDR3 DNA reads TGTGCCAGCAGCCCTCACTTGACTAGCGACGGATACACAGATACGCGGTATTTT. The chain recombines TRBV9 with TRBJ2-3; 8 bases fit TRBD2. The CDR3 contains 18 residues. The V gene's germline CDR1 is SGDLS and CDR2 YYNGEE.

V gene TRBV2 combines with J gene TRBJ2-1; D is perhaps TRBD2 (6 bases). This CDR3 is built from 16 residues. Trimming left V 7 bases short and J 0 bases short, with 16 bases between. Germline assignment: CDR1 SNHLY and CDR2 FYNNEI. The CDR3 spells CASIRDFVSSYNEQFF. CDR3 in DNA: TGTGCCAGCATCAGGGACTTTGTCAGCTCCTACAATGAGCAGTTCTTC.

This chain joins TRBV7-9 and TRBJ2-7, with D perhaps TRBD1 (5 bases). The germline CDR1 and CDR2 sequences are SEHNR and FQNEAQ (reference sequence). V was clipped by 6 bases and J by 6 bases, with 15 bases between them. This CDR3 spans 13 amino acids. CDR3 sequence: CASSSTGYTEQYF. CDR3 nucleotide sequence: TGTGCCAGCAGTTCAACAGGTTACACCGAGCAGTACTTC.

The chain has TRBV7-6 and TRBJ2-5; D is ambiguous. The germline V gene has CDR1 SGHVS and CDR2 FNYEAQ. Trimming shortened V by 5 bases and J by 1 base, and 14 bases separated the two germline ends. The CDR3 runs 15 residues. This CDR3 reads CASSSHELPQETQYF. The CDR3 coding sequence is TGTGCCAGCAGCAGTCACGAGCTGCCCCAAGAGACCCAGTACTTC. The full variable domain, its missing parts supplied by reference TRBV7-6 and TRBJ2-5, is GAGVSQSPRYKVTKRGQDVALRCDPISGHVSLYWYRQALGQGPEFLTYFNYEAQQDKSGLPNDRFSAERPEGSISTLTIQRTEQRDSAMYRCASSSHELPQETQYFGPGTRLLVL.

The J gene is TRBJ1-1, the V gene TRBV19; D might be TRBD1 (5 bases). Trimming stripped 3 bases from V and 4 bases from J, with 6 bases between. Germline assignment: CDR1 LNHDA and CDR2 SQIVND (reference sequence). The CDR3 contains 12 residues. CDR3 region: CASSMGRTEAFF. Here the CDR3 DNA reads TGTGCCAGTAGTATGGGGCGCACTGAAGCTTTCTTT.

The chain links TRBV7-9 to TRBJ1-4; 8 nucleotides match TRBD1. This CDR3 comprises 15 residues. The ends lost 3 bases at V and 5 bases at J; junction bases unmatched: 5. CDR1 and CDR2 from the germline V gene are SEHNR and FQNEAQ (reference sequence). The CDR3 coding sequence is TGTGCCAGCAGCTTTGGACAGGGTCGAAATGAAAAACTGTTTTTT. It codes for CASSFGQGRNEKLFF. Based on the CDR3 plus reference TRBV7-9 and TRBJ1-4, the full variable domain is DTGVSQNPRHKITKRGQNVTFRCDPISEHNRLYWYRQTLGQGPEFLTYFQNEAQLEKSRLLSDRFSAERPKGSFSTLEIQRTEQGDSAMYLCASSFGQGRNEKLFFGSGTQLSVL.

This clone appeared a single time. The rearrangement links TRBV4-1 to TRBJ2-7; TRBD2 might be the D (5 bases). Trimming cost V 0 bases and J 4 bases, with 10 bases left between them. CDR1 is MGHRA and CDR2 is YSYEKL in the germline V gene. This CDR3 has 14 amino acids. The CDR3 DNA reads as TGCGCCAGCAGCCAAGAGTTCGGCGGGTACGAGCAGTACTTC. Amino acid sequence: CASSQEFGGYEQYF.

CDR3 sequence reads: CASSFPLGTVDQPQHF. Here the CDR3 DNA reads TGTGCCAGCAGTTTTCCTTTAGGGACTGTTGATCAGCCCCAGCATTTT. The chain has TRBV28 and TRBJ1-5, with D perhaps TRBD1 (5 bases). V was shortened by 3 bases and J by 5 bases, with 17 bases between the two germline ends. The CDR3 sequence is 16 residues long. Germline CDR1 reads MDHEN; CDR2 reads SYDVKM.

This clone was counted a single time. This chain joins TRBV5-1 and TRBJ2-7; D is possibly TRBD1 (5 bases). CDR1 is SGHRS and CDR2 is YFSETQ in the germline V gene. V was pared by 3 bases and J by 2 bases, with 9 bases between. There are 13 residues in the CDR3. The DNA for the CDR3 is TGCGCCAGCAGCTGGGGCCATACCTACGAGCAGTACTTC. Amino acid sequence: CASSWGHTYEQYF.